Included here is one T cell receptor (beta chain) sequence, with context. Its specificity is unknown. This entry is derived from a study of blood T cells in healthy people across ages. Overall study: Roughly one uniquely barcoded beta molecule per two T cells was captured. Points from the study as a whole: Researchers deemed the diversity estimates from one million T cells underestimates.

Sample-barcoded 5' priming and a J-beta primer mix drove a second PCR of 7 to 11 cycles. Through a template-switch adaptor with 12 random nucleotides, each cDNA molecule received a tag. Every sample produced at least 2.5 million CDR3-containing paired-end reads. TCRdb redid the calling of the 5' RACE reads with MiXCR, one entry per CDR3 protein. The sample includes about 1.6 million distinct CDR3 sequences, around 36% seen only once; the top ten take approximately 10%. The CDR3 runs 16 residues. The germline CDR1 and CDR2 sequences are MGHRA and YSYEKL. V was shortened by 0 bases and J by 4 bases, with 13 bases between the two germline ends.

Sequenced sample: blood. The clonotype originates from a woman aged 30 to 39 in good health. V usage is TRBV4-1 and J usage is TRBJ2-1; weak D call: TRBD2 (6 bases). This chain's CDR3 is CASSQDSRGGYNEQFF. The CDR3 DNA reads TGCGCCAGCAGCCAAGACTCCCGGGGAGGATACAATGAGCAGTTCTTC.